This is a list of T cell receptor beta chains from one sample in a study of T-cell memory formation after mild COVID-19. MiXCR, applied by TCRdb to the 5' RACE reads, yields one record per CDR3 protein. The sample lists a few hundred thousand distinct CDR3 sequences, about a sixth occurring once. Sequencing was done on a sample of PBMCs or a T cell subset sorted from them (not recorded which). These receptors were obtained from a young man who had mild COVID-19 (a few samples of this study predate the infection). Cell type and time point are not known. The CDR3 runs from the conserved cysteine through the conserved F or W. Each record gives: V gene, J gene, D gene, CDR3 length, clone size, CDR3 DNA, CDR3 protein. D genes are given only for firm matches. Clone size is shown for a subset of rows, as once, few, many or a class of expanded clone.

>TRBV5-1|TRBJ2-1|NA|11|NA
TGCGCCAGCAGCTTGGGTCCAGAGCAGTTCTTC
CASSLGPEQFF
>TRBV2|TRBJ2-7|TRBD1|14|few
TGTGCCAGCAGCCGGGACAGGGAGACCTACGAGCAGTACTTC
CASSRDRETYEQYF
>TRBV5-6|TRBJ1-2|NA|15|NA
TGTGCCAGCAGCTTGCGTAGGTTGGGAAACTATGGCTACACCTTC
CASSLRRLGNYGYTF
>TRBV12-3/TRBV12-4|TRBJ2-4|NA|15|few
TGTGCCAGCGGAAGGCAAGGGTTACCCAAAAACATTCAGTACTTC
CASGRQGLPKNIQYF
>TRBV7-9|TRBJ2-3|TRBD2|17|NA
TGTGCCAGCAGCTTAGAGGCTAGCGGGGACCCCACAGATACGCAGTATTTT
CASSLEASGDPTDTQYF
>TRBV20-1|TRBJ1-1|NA|12|many
TGCAGTGCTGGGCGGGCGGAAACCGAAGCTTTCTTT
CSAGRAETEAFF
>TRBV7-3|TRBJ2-3|NA|16|many
TGTGCCAGCAGCTTAATTGGGGGCGGGAGCACAGATACGCAGTATTTT
CASSLIGGGSTDTQYF
>TRBV6-6|TRBJ1-2|NA|12|NA
TGTGCCAGCAGTCCTCGGCCGGATGGCTACACCTTC
CASSPRPDGYTF
>TRBV5-1|TRBJ2-6|NA|15|NA
TGCGCCAGCAGCTTGGGGATCTCTGGGGCCAACGTCCTGACTTTC
CASSLGISGANVLTF
>TRBV28|TRBJ1-2|NA|15|NA
TGTGCCAGCAGTGTAAGCGGGGAGTTCGGCTATGGCTACACCTTC
CASSVSGEFGYGYTF
>TRBV4-1|TRBJ1-5|NA|15|few
TGCGCCAGCAGCCTAACCCCAGCCTCTGGTCAGCCCCAGCATTTT
CASSLTPASGQPQHF
>TRBV6-6|TRBJ1-1|TRBD1|18|NA
TGTGCCAGCAGTTACGGAGCAGGGGGCGCATCAACGAACACTGAAGCTTTCTTT
CASSYGAGGASTNTEAFF
>TRBV30|TRBJ1-1|NA|13|few
TGTGCCTGGAGAGCCCAGGGGAGCACTGAAGCTTTCTTT
CAWRAQGSTEAFF
>TRBV6-1|TRBJ1-1|NA|14|NA
TGTGCCAGCAGTCTGAGGCAGAGGAACACTGAAGCTTTCTTT
CASSLRQRNTEAFF
>TRBV15|TRBJ2-7|NA|12|few
TGTGCCACCAGCTCCGGGGTCGACGAGCAGTACTTC
CATSSGVDEQYF
>TRBV6-1|TRBJ2-5|NA|16|once
TGTGCCAGCAGTGAAGCAGGAAGGGGGGGGCAAGAGACCCAGTACTTC
CASSEAGRGGQETQYF
>TRBV6-2/TRBV6-3|TRBJ2-1|NA|13|few
TGTGCCAGCAGTTACGGGCCGGGGGATGAGCAGTTCTTC
CASSYGPGDEQFF
>TRBV7-2|TRBJ1-2|NA|14|NA
TGTGCCAGCAGCAACCAGACGGTAGGAGGAGGCTACACCTTC
CASSNQTVGGGYTF
>TRBV7-2|TRBJ1-5|NA|14|NA
TGTGCCAGCAGCTTAGTAACAGCCGGCGAGCCCCAGCATTTT
CASSLVTAGEPQHF
>TRBV6-1|TRBJ2-1|TRBD1|15|few
TGTGCCAGCAGTGCCGGAGCGACAGGGAGCAATGAGCAGTTCTTC
CASSAGATGSNEQFF
>TRBV5-1|TRBJ2-5|TRBD2|16|NA
TGCGCCAGCAGCTTGGGGGGGGGACTAGTCGAAGAGACCCAGTACTTC
CASSLGGGLVEETQYF
>TRBV29-1|TRBJ2-1|NA|10|many
TGCAGCGTTGATCACAATGAGCAGTTCTTC
CSVDHNEQFF
>TRBV4-1|TRBJ2-1|NA|17|NA
TGCGCCAGCAGCCAAGACGGTGCGCGGGGTGCCTACAATGAGCAGTTCTTC
CASSQDGARGAYNEQFF
>TRBV5-1|TRBJ1-1|NA|16|NA
TGCGCCAGCAGCTCGTACCCCGACGGAAAGAACACTGAAGCTTTCTTT
CASSSYPDGKNTEAFF
>TRBV20-1|TRBJ2-5|NA|14|NA
TGCAGTGCCCAGAGGCGGTTGGCCTCTATTGGCCAGTACTTC
CSAQRRLASIGQYF
>TRBV10-1|TRBJ2-3|NA|13|few
TGCGCCAGCAGTGAGTCAGGGACAGATACGCAGTATTTT
CASSESGTDTQYF
>TRBV5-1|TRBJ2-1|TRBD2|16|NA
TGCGCCAGCAGTAGGATAGCGGGGGGGCCCTCCAATGAGCAGTTCTTC
CASSRIAGGPSNEQFF